These T cell receptor beta chains were read from a single sample in a study of T cell changes during pregnancy in multiple sclerosis. This table comes from immunoSEQ multiplex PCR, and its TCRdb copy is limited to in-frame clones, with some not included. In the table there are about 24,000 clones, around 90% of which are singletons. This specimen consisted of CD4+ T cells from peripheral blood mononuclear cells, obtained in the second trimester of pregnancy. The source is a female donor in good health, enrolled as a control in a pregnancy study. Each CDR3 is given with its conserved first and last residue. The D gene is left open where the match is weak. Some rows mark clone size as missing; the rest say once, few, many or name a class of expanded clone.

j_call clone_size d_call v_call cdr3_nt cdr3_aa
TRBJ2-2 few TRBD1 TRBV27 TGTGCCAGCAGTAGGACCAGGGGGCTGCCCGGGGAGCTGTTTTTT CASSRTRGLPGELFF
TRBJ2-5 - TRBD1 TRBV5-6 TGTGCCAGCAGACTCGACAGGGGGGAGACCCAGTACTTC CASRLDRGETQYF
TRBJ2-7 - - TRBV18 TGTGCCAGCTCACCAGGGCAGGGGCCAACCTACGAGCAGTACTTC CASSPGQGPTYEQYF
TRBJ2-2 - TRBD2 TRBV5-1 TGCGCCAGCGGACTAGCGGGAAATCACGGGGAGCTGTTTTTT CASGLAGNHGELFF
TRBJ1-1 - TRBD1 TRBV2 TGTGCCAGCGGTCGAGTAACAACAGGGGAGGTGAACACTGAAGCTTTCTTT CASGRVTTGEVNTEAFF
TRBJ1-2 - - TRBV5-6 TGTGCCAGCAGCCGAAGGGGCACAAGGGTCTATGACTATGGCTACACCTTC CASSRRGTRVYDYGYTF
TRBJ2-7 - TRBD1 TRBV5-1 TGCGCCAGCAGCCAGCGACAGGGGGTCGAGCAGTACTTC CASSQRQGVEQYF
TRBJ2-5 - TRBD1 TRBV2 TGTGCCAGCACCCCTCGACAGGGAGAGTACCAAGAGACCCAGTACTTC CASTPRQGEYQETQYF
TRBJ2-5 - TRBD1 TRBV10-1 TGCGCCACCAGTCGGACAGGGGACGGAAAAGAGACCCAGTACTTC CATSRTGDGKETQYF
TRBJ2-5 - TRBD1 TRBV2 TGTGCCAGCAGTGAGAACAGGGGGTCGGAGACCCAGTACTTC CASSENRGSETQYF
TRBJ2-7 - TRBD1 TRBV6-4 TGTGCCAGCAGGATGGGACAGGGCCCCTACGAGCAGTACTTC CASRMGQGPYEQYF
TRBJ1-6 - - TRBV7-2 TGTGCCAGCAGCTTAGTGGCAGGGGATAATTCACCCCTCCACTTT CASSLVAGDNSPLHF
TRBJ2-7 - TRBD1 TRBV13 TGTGCCAGCAGCCCCCGTGCGGACAGGGGATTCTTAAGGTCTTACGAGCAGTACTTC CASSPRADRGFLRSYEQYF
TRBJ2-1 - TRBD2 TRBV20-1 TGCAGTGCTAGACTAGCGGGCTACCTGTTCTTC CSARLAGYLFF
TRBJ1-2 once TRBD1 TRBV14 TGTGCCAGCAGCCAAGGGGACAGGGGGAGATTCGCTGGCTACACCTTC CASSQGDRGRFAGYTF
TRBJ2-7 - TRBD1 TRBV29-1 TGCAGCACAGCCGGGACAGGGGGCGAGCAGTACTTC CSTAGTGGEQYF
TRBJ2-5 - TRBD2 TRBV7-7 TGTGCCAGCAGCTGGACTAGCGGGGGGGCGGGAGAGACCCAGTACTTC CASSWTSGGAGETQYF
TRBJ1-1 - - TRBV15 TGTGCCACCAGCAGGCTAGATCGGACAGCGTACACTGAAGCTTTCTTT CATSRLDRTAYTEAFF
TRBJ2-3 - TRBD2 TRBV27 TGTGCCACCCGTCGAAGCGGGAGGGCCTCGTCAGATACGCAGTATTTT CATRRSGRASSDTQYF
TRBJ2-4 - - TRBV29-1 TGCAGCGCCCAAGGACACCTAGCCAAAAACATTCAGTACTTC CSAQGHLAKNIQYF
TRBJ2-1 - TRBD2 TRBV18 TGTGCCAGCTCACCACCGGGACTAGCGGGAGGGCCTTCCTACAATGAGCAGTTCTTC CASSPPGLAGGPSYNEQFF
TRBJ2-7 once TRBD1 TRBV5-1 TGCGCCAGCAGCTTGGCGCGGGACAGGGGGCGAAGTGAAGACTACGAGCAGTACTTC CASSLARDRGRSEDYEQYF
TRBJ1-5 - TRBD1 TRBV6-1 TGTGCCGGAGGATCCGGGACAGGAGGCAATCAGCCCCAGCATTTT CAGGSGTGGNQPQHF
TRBJ1-1 once TRBD1 TRBV27 TGTGCCAGCAGTTTATCGAGCGACAGGGGGCGTGTAGGCACTGAAGCTTTCTTT CASSLSSDRGRVGTEAFF
TRBJ2-1 - TRBD2 TRBV6-5 TGTGCCATTGGGGCGGGGGGAGCCTACAATGAGCAGTTCTTC CAIGAGGAYNEQFF
TRBJ1-1 - - TRBV15 TGTGCCACCAGCAGAGAGTCCCCAGGGTGGAGGGAAAACACTGAAGCTTTCTTT CATSRESPGWRENTEAFF
TRBJ1-3 - TRBD1 TRBV6-5 TGTGCCAGCAGTAGGGACAGAAGCTCTGGAAACACCATATATTTT CASSRDRSSGNTIYF
TRBJ2-3 - TRBD2 TRBV6-4 TGTGCCAGCAGCCCCATCGGGAGCGGGGGGGTCTCCGATACGCAGTATTTT CASSPIGSGGVSDTQYF
TRBJ1-2 - - TRBV29-1 TGCAGCGTCGCGGGCCGCAACTATGGCTACACCTTC CSVAGRNYGYTF
TRBJ2-2 - - TRBV2 TGTGCCAGCAGTGAAGCGGCAGGCAGCGGGGAGCTGTTTTTT CASSEAAGSGELFF
TRBJ2-7 - TRBD2 TRBV6-5 TGTGCCAGCAGTTACGTAGCGGGGCGCCCTGACGAGCAGTACTTC CASSYVAGRPDEQYF